These 21 T cell receptor beta chains share one sample of origin, sequenced in a study of Graves' ophthalmopathy and Graves' hyperthyroidism. Amplification of the TCR beta CDR3 regions used RNA transcripts (as template). The authors performed first-round RT-PCR with HTBI primers and then a second-round multiplex PCR. TCRdb independently ran MiXCR on the multiplex PCR reads; one entry per CDR3 protein. The sample has more than 1,000,000 distinct CDR3 sequences, about 38% seen once. The sequencing sample was made of peripheral blood or thyroid tissue (not recorded which). Every receptor here comes from an adult man with Graves' hyperthyroidism.

This clonotype was recorded at least ten times. The chain carries TRBV7-9 and TRBJ1-1, with D perhaps matching TRBD1 (5 bases). Germline V gene sequence: CDR1 SEHNR, CDR2 FQNEAQ (reference sequence). The CDR3 extends over 10 amino acids. CDR3 DNA sequence: TGTTCCCAGGGGAACACTGAAGCTTTCTTT. It yields the protein CSQGNTEAFF.

This clonotype was recorded many times. This sequence joins TRBV9 and TRBJ2-7; perhaps D is TRBD1 or TRBD2 (5 bases each). V was trimmed by 4 bases and J by 7 bases, leaving 12 bases between them. This CDR3 spans 12 amino acids. CDR1 SGDLS and CDR2 YYNGEE come from the germline V gene. The CDR3 region is CASSHGTREQYF. The CDR3 DNA follows: TGTGCCAGCAGCCACGGGACCCGAGAGCAGTACTTC.

This clonotype was seen only a few times. CDR3 in amino acids: CASSQPGQSNYGYTF. The CDR3 DNA reads TGCGCCAGCAGCCAGCCGGGACAGAGTAACTATGGCTACACCTTC. This sequence joins TRBV4-1 and TRBJ1-2; 7 bases are shared with TRBD1. CDR1 and CDR2 from the germline V gene are MGHRA and YSYEKL. The ends lost 3 bases at V and 1 base at J; junction bases unmatched: 5. The CDR3 sequence is 15 residues long.

The chain uses TRBV11-2 and TRBJ1-5; 10 nucleotides match TRBD1. Trimming removed 2 bases from V and 0 bases from J; junction bases left unmatched: 25. Germline-derived CDR1 and CDR2 are SGHAT and FQNNGV. This CDR3 has 24 amino acids. CDR3 protein: CASSLPKGQVDRDRGHNSNQPQHF. Here the CDR3 DNA reads TGTGCCAGCAGCTTACCCAAAGGCCAGGTCGACCGGGACAGGGGCCATAATAGCAATCAGCCCCAGCATTTT.

This clonotype showed up many times. Compared with germline, one end of the junction differs, possibly owing to a read error. The chain carries TRBV20-1 and TRBJ2-7; D remains ambiguous. The CDR3 spans 12 residues. Germline V CDR1 and CDR2: DFQATT, SNEGSKA (reference sequence). Here the CDR3 DNA reads TGCAGTGCTAGAAAGGATTCAGCAGCGTTACGGTTC. Encoded protein: CSARKDSAALRF.

As to this clonotype: A read error may be the cause here, since a much bigger clone is one base away. This rearrangement joins TRBV14 to TRBJ1-2; 10 bases map to TRBD1. The junction had 4 bases not matched to a gene; V was cut back by 2 bases and J by 4 bases. CDR1 and CDR2 from the germline V gene are SGHDN and FVKESK. The CDR3 spans 15 residues. CDR3 sequence: CASSQTGQGIYGYTF. The CDR3 DNA is TGTGCCAGCAGCCAAACGGGACAGGGGATCTATGGCTACACCTTC.

As regards this clonotype: Mismatch with germline at one junction end may stem from a read error. The chain joins TRBV20-1 to TRBJ1-6; D unclear. The CDR3 is 10 residues long. Germline assignment: CDR1 DFQATT and CDR2 SNEGSKA (reference sequence). In DNA, the CDR3 is TGCAGTGCCCGCGACCCAAACCTCTACTTT. It codes for CSARDPNLYF.

The rearrangement uses TRBV20-1 and TRBJ1-1, with D possibly TRBD1 on 6 matching bases. The V end lost 0 bases, the J end lost 1 base, and 15 bases lay between the germline ends. The CDR3 runs 16 residues. Germline V gene data show CDR1 as DFQATT and CDR2 as SNEGSKA (reference sequence). The CDR3 spells CSARDPRRGQNTEAFF. The DNA for the CDR3 is TGCAGTGCTAGAGATCCCCGCCGGGGGCAGAACACTGAAGCTTTCTTT.

This clonotype showed up many times. The genes are TRBV4-1 and TRBJ2-7, with 10 bases matching TRBD2. The CDR3 runs 15 residues. Germline V gives CDR1 MGHRA, CDR2 YSYEKL. The V segment lost 4 bases and the J segment 5 bases; nucleotides outside the gene matches: 8. In DNA form, the CDR3 reads TGCGCCAGCAGCCGCATAGCGGGAGGAGGGGACGAGCAGTACTTC. This sequence encodes CASSRIAGGGDEQYF.

The chain joins TRBV2 to TRBJ2-5, with 8 bases lining up with TRBD1. CDR1 is SNHLY and CDR2 is FYNNEI in the germline V gene. J lost 4 bases, V lost 4 bases, and 5 bases had no gene match. CDR3 length: 14 amino acids. In nucleotides, the CDR3 is TGTGCCAGCAGTGTGAACAGGGGGGCAGAGACCCAGTACTTC. Its protein is CASSVNRGAETQYF.

On this clonotype itself: This could be a read error, since a much larger clone is one nucleotide away. The rearrangement links TRBV7-3 to TRBJ1-1; D uncertain. CDR3 length: 14 amino acids. Germline CDR1 and CDR2: SGHTA and FQGTGA. V shed 8 bases and J shed 4 bases, with 17 bases lying between them. CDR3 sequence: CASGSGEGGTEAFF. The CDR3 DNA reads as TGTGCCAGCGGGTCCGGGGAGGGCGGCACTGAAGCTTTCTTT.

The chain couples TRBV9 to TRBJ2-6, with D perhaps matching TRBD2 (6 bases). CDR3 size: 18 residues. V shed 5 bases and J shed 2 bases, with 20 bases lying between them. Germline CDR1 is SGDLS and CDR2 is YYNGEE. Written as DNA, the CDR3 is TGTGCCAGCAGTCCGACGACGGGGGTAAGGGCTGGGGCCAACGTCCTGACTTTC. Amino acids: CASSPTTGVRAGANVLTF.

V usage is TRBV14 and J usage is TRBJ2-2; tentatively, D is TRBD1 (5 bases). Germline CDR1 is SGHDN and CDR2 is FVKESK. Trimming took 2 bases from V and 4 from J, leaving 11 bases between them. The CDR3 is made up of 15 amino acids. The CDR3 DNA follows: TGTGCCAGCAGCCAAAGGTTGGGGCTCACCGGGGAGCTGTTTTTT. Encoded protein: CASSQRLGLTGELFF. Full variable domain (missing parts from reference TRBV14 and TRBJ2-2): EAGVTQFPSHSVIEKGQTVTLRCDPISGHDNLYWYRRVMGKEIKFLLHFVKESKQDESGMPNNRFLAERTGGTYSTLKVQPAELEDSGVYFCASSQRLGLTGELFFGEGSRLTVL.

The chain links TRBV20-1 to TRBJ1-1; the D is unclear. Between the trimmed V and J ends, which lost 1 base and 1 base, there was a span of 13 bases. The CDR3 covers 15 residues. Germline values: CDR1 DFQATT, CDR2 SNEGSKA (reference sequence). The CDR3 spells CSARGGSRANTEAFF. The DNA for the CDR3 is TGCAGTGCTAGAGGGGGATCGCGGGCGAACACTGAAGCTTTCTTT.

A single count supports this clonotype. This sequence joins TRBV7-8 and TRBJ2-5; D ambiguous. The CDR3 contains 12 residues. The germline V and J ends were trimmed by 3 bases and 6 bases, with 8 bases remaining between them. The germline CDR1 and CDR2 sequences are SGHVS and FQNEAQ. The CDR3 loop reads CASSLMGKTQYF. For the CDR3, the DNA is TGTGCCAGCAGCTTGATGGGAAAGACCCAGTACTTC.

This clonotype was seen many times. The chain recombines TRBV20-1 with TRBJ2-5; no reliable D call. Germline V gene sequence: CDR1 DFQATT, CDR2 SNEGSKA (reference sequence). This CDR3 has 15 amino acids. V lost 4 bases, J lost 1 base, and 16 bases lay in between. The CDR3 loop is CSATRQNSAQETQYF. The CDR3 region has the DNA TGCAGTGCTACCAGACAAAACTCGGCCCAAGAGACCCAGTACTTC.

In this sample, this clonotype turned up many times. CDR3 sequence reads: CASSLRAWGLPSGNTIYF. The CDR3 DNA is TGTGCCAGCAGCTTGCGGGCGTGGGGGCTACCCTCTGGAAACACCATATATTTT. The J gene is TRBJ1-3, the V gene TRBV7-4; D possibly corresponds to TRBD1 (6 bases). V lost 3 bases and J lost 0, with 18 bases in between. Germline V lookup: CDR1 SGHVT, CDR2 SQSDAQ. This CDR3 is 18 amino acids long.

This clonotype was counted many times. The chain employs TRBV5-4 and TRBJ2-7, with D possibly matching TRBD2 (6 bases). In germline, CDR1 is SGHNT, CDR2 YYREEE (reference sequence). This CDR3 comprises 14 residues. Between the trimmed V and J ends, which lost 4 bases and 7 bases, there was a span of 18 bases. CDR3 sequence (DNA): TGTGCCAGCAGCACCGTCGGGACTCCGACAGAGCAGTACTTC. Its protein product is CASSTVGTPTEQYF.

The chain links TRBV29-1 to TRBJ2-6, with 9 positions matching TRBD1. The CDR3 extends over 19 amino acids. V dropped 4 bases and J dropped 0; count of bases not matched to a gene: 13. Germline-derived CDR1 and CDR2 are SQVTM and ANQGSEA. The CDR3 sequence: CSVGAFPGQGDSGANVLTF. CDR3 nucleotide sequence: TGCAGCGTTGGTGCCTTCCCGGGACAGGGAGACTCTGGGGCCAACGTCCTGACTTTC.

This clonotype was found many times. CDR3 region: CASSETGADEQYF. In nucleotides, the CDR3 is TGCGCCAGCAGCGAGACAGGTGCGGACGAGCAGTACTTC. The gene calls are TRBV5-1 and TRBJ2-7; a possible D gene is TRBD1 (6 bases). Germline V gene data show CDR1 as SGHRS and CDR2 as YFSETQ. The V gene lost 4 bases and the J gene lost 5 bases, with 13 bases spanning the gap. This CDR3 has 13 residues.

This clonotype was picked up a small number of times. The chain couples TRBV6-5 to TRBJ2-5; TRBD1 matches at 9 bases. V lost 5 bases to trimming and J lost 11 bases; unmatched junction nucleotides: 9. CDR1 MNHEY and CDR2 SVGAGI come from the germline V gene. CDR3 length equals 13 residues. The CDR3 DNA is TGTGCCAGCAGTGACAGGACAGGGGTGTTGCAGTACTTC. Translating gives CASSDRTGVLQYF.